The T cell receptor (beta chain) described here comes from a study of a mutant IDH1 vaccine in newly diagnosed glioma. The wider study: Patients got their first vaccination 4-6 weeks after radiotherapy alone, or with temozolomide cycles. Previous treatment comprised radiotherapy, temozolomide, or both, mostly both. Weeks 35 and 47 hosted visits V12 and V13, respectively.

A remark on this clone: The antigen is undetermined.

Produced via immunoSEQ multiplex PCR; TCRdb's table is partial and in-frame only. The profile shows around 70,000 clones, approximately 86% of them singletons. Germline V gene data show CDR1 as MDHEN and CDR2 as SYDVKM. CDR3 length: 18 residues. The germline V and J ends were trimmed by 3 bases and 6 bases, with 26 bases remaining between them. Described time point: week 35, safety follow-up. Doses comprised 300 ug of mutant IDH1 20-mer peptide each, plus topical imiquimod. Patients had eight vaccinations, in weeks 1, 3, 5, 7, 11, 15, 19 and 23. The sequence was obtained from a man under 40 with glioma. V is TRBV28 and J is TRBJ1-2, with D possibly TRBD1 on 6 matching bases. Sequenced material: PBMCs, taken from a glioma patient whose treatment included an IDH1 peptide vaccine. The CDR3 protein is CASSFIPNKRGAVDGYTF. In DNA, the CDR3 is TGTGCCAGCAGTTTCATCCCCAACAAGCGGGGGGCGGTGGATGGCTACACCTTC.